This T cell receptor (beta chain) was identified during a study of blood T cells in healthy people across ages. With a J-beta primer mix and a sample-barcoded 5' primer, a second PCR ran 7 to 11 cycles. One entry per CDR3 protein, called by TCRdb with MiXCR from the 5' RACE reads. This table holds 1,800,000 or so distinct CDR3 sequences, about two fifths found once. This clonotype was sampled from a human donor in good health. Sequenced material: blood.

This CDR3 reads CASSVSLAGDNEQFF. The CDR3 nucleotides read TGTGCCAGCAGCGTAAGCCTAGCGGGGGACAATGAGCAGTTCTTC. The genes are TRBV9 and TRBJ2-1, with TRBD2 matching 10 bases. After removal of 1 base from V and 5 bases from J, the junction contained 3 bases not matched to a gene. Looked up from germline, CDR1 is SGDLS and CDR2 is YYNGEE. This CDR3 region has 15 residues. The full variable domain, its missing parts supplied by reference TRBV9 and TRBJ2-1, is DSGVTQTPKHLITATGQRVTLRCSPRSGDLSVYWYQQSLDQGLQFLIQYYNGEERAKGNILERFSAQQFPDLHSELNLSSLELGDSALYFCASSVSLAGDNEQFFGPGTRLTVL.